Only a few counts were recorded for the clone carrying this T cell receptor beta chain. In TCRdb, the 5' RACE reads were re-called with MiXCR into one record per CDR3 protein. The data contain roughly 410,000 distinct CDR3 sequences, more than 20% of them singletons. The data derive from a study of T-cell memory formation after mild COVID-19. Germline lookup yields CDR1 SGHDT and CDR2 YYEEEE. Losses at the gene ends were 6 bases for V and 7 bases for J; bases not matched to a gene: 15. This CDR3 spans 17 amino acids. Sequencing used PBMCs or a T cell subset sorted from them (not recorded which). This chain uses TRBV5-6 with TRBJ2-3; TRBD1 agrees at 12 bases. The receptor's source is an adult woman who had mild COVID-19 (a few samples of this study predate the infection). Cell type and time point are not known. The CDR3 loop is CASINSLGTGGWHTQYF. The CDR3, as DNA: TGTGCCAGCATCAACTCTCTCGGGACAGGGGGCTGGCATACGCAGTATTTT.